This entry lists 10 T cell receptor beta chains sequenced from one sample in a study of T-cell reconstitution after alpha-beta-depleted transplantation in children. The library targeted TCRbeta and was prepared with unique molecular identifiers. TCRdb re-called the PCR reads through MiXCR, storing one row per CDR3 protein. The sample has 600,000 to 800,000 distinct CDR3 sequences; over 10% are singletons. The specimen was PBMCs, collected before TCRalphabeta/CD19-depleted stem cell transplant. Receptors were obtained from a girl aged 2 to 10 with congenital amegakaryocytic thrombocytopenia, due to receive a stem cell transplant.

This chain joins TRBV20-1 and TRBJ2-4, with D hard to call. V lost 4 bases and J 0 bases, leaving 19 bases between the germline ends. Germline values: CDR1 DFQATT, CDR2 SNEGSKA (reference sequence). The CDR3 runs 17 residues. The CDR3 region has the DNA TGCAGTGCTACCACCTTTCCGGCGGCTCTAGCCAAAAACATTCAGTACTTC. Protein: CSATTFPAALAKNIQYF.

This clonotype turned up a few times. The DNA for the CDR3 is TGCGCCAGCAGACAGGGTGGGGGCAATCAGCCCCAGCATTTT. This codes for CASRQGGGNQPQHF. The chain joins TRBV5-1 to TRBJ1-5; tentative D call: TRBD1 (6 bases). The CDR3 contains 14 residues. V shed 5 bases and J shed 2 bases, with 11 bases lying between them. Looked up from germline, CDR1 is SGHRS and CDR2 is YFSETQ.

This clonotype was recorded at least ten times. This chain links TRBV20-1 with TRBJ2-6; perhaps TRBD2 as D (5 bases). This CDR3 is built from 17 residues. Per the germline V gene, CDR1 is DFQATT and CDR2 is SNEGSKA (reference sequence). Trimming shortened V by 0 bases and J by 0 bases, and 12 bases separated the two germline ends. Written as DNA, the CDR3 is TGCAGTGCTAGAGATCTAGCAGAACACTCTGGGGCCAACGTCCTGACTTTC. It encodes CSARDLAEHSGANVLTF.

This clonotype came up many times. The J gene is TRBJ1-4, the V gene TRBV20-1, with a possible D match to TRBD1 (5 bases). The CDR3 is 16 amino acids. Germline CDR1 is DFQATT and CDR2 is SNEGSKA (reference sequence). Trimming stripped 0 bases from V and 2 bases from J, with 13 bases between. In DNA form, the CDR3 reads TGCAGTGCTAGAGATACAAGGGCAGGGACTAATGAAAAACTGTTTTTT. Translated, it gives CSARDTRAGTNEKLFF.

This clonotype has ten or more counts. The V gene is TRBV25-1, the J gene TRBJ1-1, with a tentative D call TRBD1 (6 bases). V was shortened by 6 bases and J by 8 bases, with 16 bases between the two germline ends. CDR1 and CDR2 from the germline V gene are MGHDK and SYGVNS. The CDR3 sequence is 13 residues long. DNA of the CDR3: TGTGCCAGCAGGACCCCGAGTCAGGGGGAAGCTTTCTTT. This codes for CASRTPSQGEAFF.

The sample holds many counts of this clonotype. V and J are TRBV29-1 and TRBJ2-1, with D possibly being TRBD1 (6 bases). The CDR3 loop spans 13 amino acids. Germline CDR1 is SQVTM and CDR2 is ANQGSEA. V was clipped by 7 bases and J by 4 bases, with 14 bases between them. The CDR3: CSAPGTPYNEQFF. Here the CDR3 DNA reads TGCAGCGCCCCCGGGACACCTTACAATGAGCAGTTCTTC.

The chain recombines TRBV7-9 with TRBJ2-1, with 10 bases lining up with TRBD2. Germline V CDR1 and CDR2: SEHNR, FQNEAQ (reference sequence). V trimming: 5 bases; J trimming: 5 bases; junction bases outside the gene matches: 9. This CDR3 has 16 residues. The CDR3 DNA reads TGTGCCAGCAGCCCAGGCCCTAGCGGGAGCAACAATGAGCAGTTCTTC. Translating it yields CASSPGPSGSNNEQFF.

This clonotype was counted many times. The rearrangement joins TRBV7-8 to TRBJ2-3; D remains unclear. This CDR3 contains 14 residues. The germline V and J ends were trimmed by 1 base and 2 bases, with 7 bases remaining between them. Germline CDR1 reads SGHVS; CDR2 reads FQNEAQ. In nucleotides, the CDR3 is TGTGCCAGCAGCTTAGTAGGAGACACAGATACGCAGTATTTT. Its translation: CASSLVGDTDTQYF.

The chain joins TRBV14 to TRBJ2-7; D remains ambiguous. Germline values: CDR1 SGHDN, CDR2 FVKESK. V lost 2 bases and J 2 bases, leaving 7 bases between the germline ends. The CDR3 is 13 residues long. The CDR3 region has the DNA TGTGCCAGCAGCCAACACGGTACCTACGAGCAGTACTTC. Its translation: CASSQHGTYEQYF.

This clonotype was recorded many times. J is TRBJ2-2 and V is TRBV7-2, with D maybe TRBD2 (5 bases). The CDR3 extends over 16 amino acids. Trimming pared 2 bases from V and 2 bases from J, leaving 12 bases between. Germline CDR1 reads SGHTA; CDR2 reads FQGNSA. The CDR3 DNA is TGTGCCAGCAGCTTATTTGCGTCGGGAAACACCGGGGAGCTGTTTTTT. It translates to CASSLFASGNTGELFF.